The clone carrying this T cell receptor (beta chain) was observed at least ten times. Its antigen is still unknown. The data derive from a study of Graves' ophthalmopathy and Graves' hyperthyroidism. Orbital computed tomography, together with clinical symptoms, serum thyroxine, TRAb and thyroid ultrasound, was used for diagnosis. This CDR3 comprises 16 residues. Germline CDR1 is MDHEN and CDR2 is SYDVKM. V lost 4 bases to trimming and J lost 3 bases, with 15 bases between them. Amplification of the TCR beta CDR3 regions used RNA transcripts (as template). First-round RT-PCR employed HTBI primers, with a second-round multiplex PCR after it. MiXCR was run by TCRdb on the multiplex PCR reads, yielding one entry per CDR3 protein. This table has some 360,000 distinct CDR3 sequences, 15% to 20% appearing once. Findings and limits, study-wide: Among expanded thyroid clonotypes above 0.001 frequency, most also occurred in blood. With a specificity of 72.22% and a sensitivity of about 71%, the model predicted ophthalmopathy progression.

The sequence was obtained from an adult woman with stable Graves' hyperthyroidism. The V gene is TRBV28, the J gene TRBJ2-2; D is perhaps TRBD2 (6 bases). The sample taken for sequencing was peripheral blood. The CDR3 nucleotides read TGTGCCAGCAGTTCTCATCCGGGACTGTACACCGGGGAGCTGTTTTTT. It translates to CASSSHPGLYTGELFF.